The entry that follows covers one T cell receptor beta chain sequence. Its cognate antigen is unknown. The data derive from a study of T cell responses to AZD1222 COVID-19 vaccine. As for the study in general: Analyses pooled second doses at about 4 or about 12 weeks.

Here immunoSEQ multiplex PCR was the method, and the copy in TCRdb shows in-frame clones only, minus some. The table lists more than 150,000 clones, approximately 91% of them singletons. Germline V gene sequence: CDR1 SGHRS, CDR2 YFSETQ. Trimming took 5 bases from V and 6 from J, leaving 12 bases between them. The CDR3 sequence is 13 residues long. Whole-study findings and limits: Donors were chiefly white British, with a greater number of females, and clonal diversity was perhaps underestimated. Sampling captured repertoires only after the peak T cell response.

This sample comprised peripheral blood, obtained on day 0 of AZD1222 vaccination. This receptor was taken from an adult in good health. V gene TRBV5-1 combines with J gene TRBJ2-1; a weak D match, TRBD1 (6 bases). CDR3 amino acids: CASRWDNANEQFF. In DNA form, the CDR3 reads TGCGCCAGCAGATGGGACAACGCCAATGAGCAGTTCTTC.